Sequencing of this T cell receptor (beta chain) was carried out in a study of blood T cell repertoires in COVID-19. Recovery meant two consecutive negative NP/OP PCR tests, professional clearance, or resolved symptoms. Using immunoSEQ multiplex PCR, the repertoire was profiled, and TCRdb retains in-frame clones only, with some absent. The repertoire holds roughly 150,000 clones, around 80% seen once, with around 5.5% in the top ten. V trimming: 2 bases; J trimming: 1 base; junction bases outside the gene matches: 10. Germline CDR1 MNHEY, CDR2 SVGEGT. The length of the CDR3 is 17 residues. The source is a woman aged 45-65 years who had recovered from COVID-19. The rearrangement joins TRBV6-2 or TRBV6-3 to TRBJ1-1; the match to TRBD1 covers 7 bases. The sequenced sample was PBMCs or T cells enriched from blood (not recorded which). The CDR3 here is CASSYGVEGAGNTEAFF. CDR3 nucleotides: TGTGCCAGCAGTTACGGGGTCGAGGGGGCTGGGAACACTGAAGCTTTCTTT.